This T cell receptor beta chain is from a study of T cell responses to AZD1222 COVID-19 vaccine. Study at large: The analysis combined second doses at about 4 or about 12 weeks. Overall study results and limits: Donors in the cohort were predominantly white British and more often female, and clonal diversity was possibly underestimated. Reports indicate that nearly half of spike-specific TCRs are directed at unmutated variant regions.

Note on this clone: Its antigen is not known.

V was pared by 1 base and J by 10 bases, with 10 bases of the junction left unmatched. The V gene's germline CDR1 is LGHDT and CDR2 YNNKEL (reference sequence). CDR3 length equals 15 residues. Assay: immunoSEQ multiplex PCR; the TCRdb copy retains only in-frame clones and omits some. The sample holds about 120,000 clones, about 91% seen once. The origin of this receptor is an adult in good health. The V call is TRBV3-1 (or the pseudogene TRBV3-2), the J call TRBJ2-4; 7 positions match TRBD1. Source: peripheral blood, taken on day 0 of AZD1222 vaccination. CDR3 nucleotides: TGTGCCAGCAGCCAAGGATCTCAGACAGGGAAGATTCAGTACTTC. Translated, it gives CASSQGSQTGKIQYF.